These 31 T cell receptor beta chains were all obtained from the same sample, sequenced in a study of long-term antiretroviral therapy in people with HIV. The authors ran the immunoSEQ assay, v3.0, at survey level. Assay: immunoSEQ multiplex PCR; the TCRdb copy retains only in-frame clones and omits some. The sample comprises under 30,000 clones, roughly 80% of which are singletons, and approximately 12% rests with the top ten. The sequencing here drew on unsorted PBMCs, taken 0.8 years before starting antiretroviral therapy. The receptors originated from a man younger than 30 with HIV.

The rearrangement uses TRBV7-6 and TRBJ1-1; D possibly corresponds to TRBD1 (6 bases). The CDR3 spans 15 residues. From germline, CDR1 is SGHVS and CDR2 FNYEAQ. V shed 2 bases and J shed 4 bases, with 14 bases lying between them. This CDR3 reads CASSLSLGGGTEAFF. CDR3 nucleotides: TGTGCCAGCAGCTTATCACTCGGAGGGGGCACTGAAGCTTTCTTT. Full variable domain (remainder filled in from reference TRBV7-6 and TRBJ1-1): GAGVSQSPRYKVTKRGQDVALRCDPISGHVSLYWYRQALGQGPEFLTYFNYEAQQDKSGLPNDRFSAERPEGSISTLTIQRTEQRDSAMYRCASSLSLGGGTEAFFGQGTRLTVV.

The chain employs TRBV7-3 and TRBJ2-1; 7 bases align to TRBD2. With 1 base clipped from V and 9 bases from J, the junction kept 9 bases outside the gene matches. The germline V gene has CDR1 SGHTA and CDR2 FQGTGA. The CDR3 is 15 residues long. CDR3 nucleotide sequence: TGTGCCAGCAGCTTAAACTACGCGGGAGCGGGTGAGCAGTTCTTC. Its translation is CASSLNYAGAGEQFF.

The chain is built from TRBV5-6 and TRBJ2-1; 8 nucleotides match TRBD2. V lost 4 bases and J lost 5; bases outside the gene matches: 11. This CDR3 is built from 16 residues. Germline CDR1 reads SGHDT; CDR2 reads YYEEEE. This CDR3 is CASSPRGLAGDNEQFF. CDR3 in DNA: TGTGCCAGCAGCCCTCGGGGGCTAGCGGGCGACAATGAGCAGTTCTTC.

V and J are TRBV9 and TRBJ2-3; D is unclear. This CDR3 comprises 14 residues. V shed 2 bases and J shed 2 bases, with 9 bases lying between them. CDR1 is SGDLS and CDR2 is YYNGEE in the germline V gene. This CDR3 is CASSVLGPTDTQYF. CDR3 DNA: TGTGCCAGCAGCGTTCTGGGCCCCACAGATACGCAGTATTTT.

The rearrangement uses TRBV5-7 and TRBJ2-1; D gene uncertain. TRBV5-7 is given ORF status, its function remaining uncertain. V gave up 0 bases and J gave up 0 bases, with 13 bases separating them. This CDR3 region has 17 residues. The DNA of the CDR3 is TGTGCCAGCAGCTTGGGGGCCTTACCTGGCTCCTACAATGAGCAGTTCTTC. Its translation is CASSLGALPGSYNEQFF.

The chain couples TRBV7-2 to TRBJ1-1; D call uncertain. The germline V and J ends were trimmed by 2 bases and 6 bases, with 4 bases remaining between them. CDR1 is SGHTA, CDR2 FQGNSA, per germline. The CDR3 consists of 11 residues. The CDR3 region is CASSLRPEAFF. The CDR3 region has the DNA TGTGCCAGCAGCTTAAGGCCTGAAGCTTTCTTT.

A single count supports this clone. V and J are TRBV27 and TRBJ2-7, with 14 bases aligning to TRBD2. This CDR3 contains 17 residues. The V segment lost 0 bases and the J segment 6 bases; nucleotides outside the gene matches: 7. Germline V gene data show CDR1 as MNHEY and CDR2 as SMNVEV (reference sequence). The chain's CDR3 is CASSLSIGLAGGGEQYF. CDR3 DNA: TGTGCCAGCAGTTTATCGATCGGACTAGCGGGAGGTGGCGAGCAGTACTTC.

The chain carries TRBV6-5 and TRBJ1-3; D ambiguous. There are 16 residues in the CDR3. V lost 0 bases and J 3 bases, leaving 12 bases between the germline ends. The germline V gene has CDR1 MNHEY and CDR2 SVGAGI. The CDR3 is CASSYSGNSLGNTIYF. The CDR3 DNA is TGTGCCAGCAGTTACTCGGGGAACAGCCTTGGAAACACCATATATTTT.

The J gene is TRBJ2-3, the V gene TRBV27; TRBD1 is a possible D gene (5 bases). This CDR3 is 12 amino acids long. Germline V CDR1 and CDR2: MNHEY, SMNVEV (reference sequence). The V end lost 4 bases, the J end lost 7 bases, and 9 bases lay between the germline ends. CDR3 sequence: CASSSQGNTQYF. The DNA of the CDR3 is TGTGCCAGCAGTTCGCAGGGAAATACGCAGTATTTT.

This rearrangement joins TRBV18 to TRBJ2-5; the D gene is possibly TRBD2 (5 bases). The CDR3 sequence is 14 residues long. The germline V gene has CDR1 KGHSH and CDR2 LQKENI. V lost 3 bases, J lost 3 bases, and 11 bases lay in between. The CDR3 spells CASSPTRVEETQYF. CDR3 sequence (DNA): TGTGCCAGCTCACCCACTAGGGTAGAAGAGACCCAGTACTTC.

The rearrangement links TRBV7-2 to TRBJ2-5; perhaps TRBD1 as D (6 bases). Germline V gives CDR1 SGHTA, CDR2 FQGNSA. The CDR3 loop spans 14 amino acids. V lost 1 base, J lost 4 bases, and 10 bases lay in between. CDR3 sequence reads: CASSLEQGLETQYF. The CDR3 nucleotides are TGTGCCAGCAGCTTAGAACAGGGTTTAGAGACCCAGTACTTC.

The chain couples TRBV30 to TRBJ2-7; a weak D match, TRBD2 (5 bases). Germline-derived CDR1 and CDR2 are GTSNPN and SVGIG (reference sequence). This CDR3 is built from 14 residues. The germline V and J ends were trimmed by 0 bases and 6 bases, with 15 bases remaining between them. The CDR3 bases are TGTGCCTGGAGTGTACGTCGGGATGTGGGCGAGCAGTACTTC. It specifies CAWSVRRDVGEQYF. The complete variable domain, with remaining parts taken from reference TRBV30 and TRBJ2-7, reads SQTIHQWPATLVQPVGSPLSLECTVEGTSNPNLYWYRQAAGRGLQLLFYSVGIGQISSEVPQNLSASRPQDRQFILSSKKLLLSDSGFYLCAWSVRRDVGEQYFGPGTRLTVT.

The chain uses TRBV2 and TRBJ2-7; D gene unclear. Trimming removed 0 bases from V and 6 bases from J, with 21 bases in between. This CDR3 is 17 amino acids long. Germline CDR1 SNHLY, CDR2 FYNNEI. The CDR3 is CASSEALHPRPELEQYF. In nucleotides, the CDR3 is TGTGCCAGCAGTGAAGCGCTTCACCCAAGGCCCGAACTCGAGCAGTACTTC. The full variable domain, completed using reference TRBV2 and TRBJ2-7, is EPEVTQTPSHQVTQMGQEVILRCVPISNHLYFYWYRQILGQKVEFLVSFYNNEISEKSEIFDDQFSVERPDGSNFTLKIRSTKLEDSAMYFCASSEALHPRPELEQYFGPGTRLTVT.

The chain uses TRBV6-1 and TRBJ2-5; 7 positions agree with TRBD2. The V and J ends lost 6 bases and 5 bases, in that order; junction bases with no gene match: 9. The length of the CDR3 is 14 residues. Germline loops: CDR1 MNHNS, CDR2 SASEGT. The CDR3 DNA follows: TGTGCCAGCAGGGTTGGGGGGGATATCGAGACCCAGTACTTC. Translated, it gives CASRVGGDIETQYF.

The chain has TRBV27 and TRBJ2-7; 10 bases are shared with TRBD1. The germline V gene encodes CDR1 MNHEY and CDR2 SMNVEV (reference sequence). This CDR3 is built from 16 residues. Trimming took 0 bases from V and 4 from J; bases not matched to a gene: 6. DNA of the CDR3: TGTGCCAGCAGTTTATCGTTGGGGACAGGGGTTTACGAGCAGTACTTC. Translating it yields CASSLSLGTGVYEQYF.

This clone was counted a few times. The J gene is TRBJ2-7, the V gene TRBV19; TRBD1 matches at 9 bases. From germline, CDR1 is LNHDA and CDR2 SQIVND (reference sequence). The CDR3 is 12 residues long. The J segment lost 12 bases and the V segment lost 1 base, leaving 4 bases of the junction unmatched. The CDR3 nucleotides read TGTGCCAGTAGTATAGTAGGGACAGGGCTGTACTTC. It specifies CASSIVGTGLYF.

This clone appeared a few times. This chain uses TRBV29-1 with TRBJ2-4; 10 nucleotides match TRBD1. J lost 7 bases, V lost 6 bases, and 9 bases had no gene match. Germline V gives CDR1 SQVTM, CDR2 ANQGSEA. The CDR3 covers 14 residues. CDR3 bases: TGCAGCGTCCGGGACAGGGGAACCATCAACATTCAGTACTTC. Amino acids: CSVRDRGTINIQYF.

The chain joins TRBV6-6 to TRBJ1-1; TRBD1 matches 7 bases. This CDR3 contains 14 residues. CDR1 and CDR2 (germline): MNHNY, SVGAGI (reference sequence). V shed 6 bases, J shed 5 bases, and the junction held 9 bases outside the gene matches. The CDR3 DNA reads TGTGCCAGCAGCGATATGACAGGGAGGACTGAAGCTTTCTTT. It yields the protein CASSDMTGRTEAFF.

The V gene is TRBV4-2, the J gene TRBJ2-7; 11 nucleotides match TRBD2. The CDR3 has 16 amino acids. Per the germline V gene, CDR1 is LGHNA and CDR2 is YNFKEQ. Unmatched junction bases numbered 5, after V lost 2 bases and J lost 2 bases. The CDR3 spells CASSQPTSGATYEQYF. CDR3 in DNA: TGTGCCAGCAGCCAACCGACTAGCGGGGCGACCTACGAGCAGTACTTC.

This chain joins TRBV28 and TRBJ2-7; perhaps TRBD1 as D (6 bases). Trimming took off 4 bases at V and 5 bases at J, with 18 bases between the two ends. Germline CDR1 reads MDHEN; CDR2 reads SYDVKM. The CDR3 extends over 15 amino acids. The CDR3 reads CASSYYRENVNEQYF. The CDR3 bases are TGTGCCAGCAGTTACTACAGGGAAAACGTAAACGAGCAGTACTTC.

This chain links TRBV12-2 with TRBJ1-2. TRBV12-2 is deemed a pseudogene. The CDR3 runs 15 residues. For the CDR3, the DNA is TGTGCAAGTCGCCAACTAGGGGCGGGGGCAGATGGCTACACCTTC. This sequence encodes CASRQLGAGADGYTF.

The genes are TRBV9 and TRBJ2-5, with 7 bases identical to TRBD1. This CDR3 has 16 residues. Germline V gene data show CDR1 as SGDLS and CDR2 as YYNGEE. Trimming removed 0 bases from V and 2 bases from J; junction bases left unmatched: 7. The chain's CDR3 is CASSVEGGTVQETQYF. The CDR3, as DNA: TGTGCCAGCAGCGTAGAAGGTGGGACAGTTCAAGAGACCCAGTACTTC.

The chain uses TRBV30 and TRBJ1-5; the D is unclear. The CDR3 has 13 residues. Germline values: CDR1 GTSNPN, CDR2 SVGIG (reference sequence). Trimming stripped 7 bases from V and 3 bases from J, with 13 bases between. In DNA form, the CDR3 reads TGTGCCTCCCGGGATGGGTTCAATCAGCCCCAGCATTTT. Encoded protein: CASRDGFNQPQHF.

This chain's CDR3 is CASSLVAGVGNQPQHF. In DNA form, the CDR3 reads TGTGCCAGCAGTTTAGTGGCAGGGGTGGGGAATCAGCCCCAGCATTTT. The V and J genes are TRBV27 and TRBJ1-5, with a tentative D call TRBD1 (6 bases). Germline loops: CDR1 MNHEY, CDR2 SMNVEV (reference sequence). The CDR3 is 16 residues long. The germline V and J ends were trimmed by 2 bases and 4 bases, with 15 bases remaining between them.

The chain links TRBV27 to TRBJ2-7; D is undetermined. Germline V CDR1 and CDR2: MNHEY, SMNVEV (reference sequence). Trimming took off 2 bases at V and 5 bases at J, with 7 bases between the two ends. The CDR3 runs to 12 residues. CDR3 bases: TGTGCCAGCAGTTTAGTTCTCCACGAGCAGTACTTC. It codes for CASSLVLHEQYF.

The rearrangement links TRBV7-2 to TRBJ1-1; D is undetermined. The CDR3 is 15 amino acids. The germline gives CDR1 SGHTA, CDR2 FQGNSA. Trimming removed 7 bases at V and 1 base at J, with 16 bases between. The CDR3 region has the DNA TGTGCCAGCACCTGGGAGGGCATCCCGAACACTGAAGCTTTCTTT. This codes for CASTWEGIPNTEAFF.

The CDR3 DNA reads as TGCAGCGCACCTGACAGTGGGTTGGGCTACACCTTC. It codes for CSAPDSGLGYTF. The V call is TRBV29-1, the J call TRBJ1-2, with D possibly TRBD1 on 5 matching bases. CDR1 and CDR2 (germline): SQVTM, ANQGSEA. Trimming took off 7 bases at V and 8 bases at J, with 17 bases between the two ends. The CDR3 covers 12 residues.

The chain couples TRBV18 to TRBJ2-6; TRBD1 matches 12 bases. V gave up 3 bases and J gave up 2 bases; unmatched junction bases: 8. This CDR3 contains 19 residues. From germline, CDR1 is KGHSH and CDR2 LQKENI. CDR3 in DNA: TGTGCCAGCTCACCGATGCCTGGGACAGGGGGCGCTGGGGCCAACGTCCTGACTTTC. Translating it yields CASSPMPGTGGAGANVLTF.

The rearrangement links TRBV6-5 to TRBJ2-2; the match to TRBD2 covers 8 bases. The CDR3 is made up of 16 amino acids. Unmatched junction bases numbered 9, after V lost 2 bases and J lost 7 bases. CDR1 MNHEY and CDR2 SVGAGI come from the germline V gene. In nucleotides, the CDR3 is TGTGCCAGCAGTTACGGGGCGGGGGGCTCTGGCGGGGAGCTGTTTTTT. It translates to CASSYGAGGSGGELFF.

The chain carries TRBV29-1 and TRBJ2-5; 8 positions agree with TRBD1. V was clipped by 4 bases and J by 4 bases; unmatched bases: 11. Germline CDR1 and CDR2: SQVTM and ANQGSEA. The CDR3 is 15 amino acids. The CDR3 region is CSVGSVQGAGETQYF. The CDR3, as DNA: TGCAGCGTTGGGTCTGTGCAGGGGGCGGGAGAGACCCAGTACTTC.

The chain carries TRBV27 and TRBJ2-7; 8 positions match TRBD2. The CDR3 is 14 amino acids. The J segment lost 0 bases and the V segment lost 5 bases, leaving 3 bases of the junction unmatched. Germline CDR1 and CDR2: MNHEY and SMNVEV (reference sequence). The CDR3 sequence: CASSPGRASYEQYF. The CDR3 DNA reads as TGTGCCAGCAGTCCCGGGAGGGCCTCCTACGAGCAGTACTTC.